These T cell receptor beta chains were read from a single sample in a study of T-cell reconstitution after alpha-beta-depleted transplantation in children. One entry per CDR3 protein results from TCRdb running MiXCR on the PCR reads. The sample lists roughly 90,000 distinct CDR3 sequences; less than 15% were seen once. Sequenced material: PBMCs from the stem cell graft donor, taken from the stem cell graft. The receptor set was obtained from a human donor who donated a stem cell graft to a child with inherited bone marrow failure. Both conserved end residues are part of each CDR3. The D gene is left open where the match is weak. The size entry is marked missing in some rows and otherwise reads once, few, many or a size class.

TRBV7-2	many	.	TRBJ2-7	CASSLHGAYEQYF	TGTGCCAGCAGCTTACACGGAGCCTACGAGCAGTACTTC
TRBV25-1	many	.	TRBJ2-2	CASSPSYTGELFF	TGTGCCAGCAGTCCATCATACACCGGGGAGCTGTTTTTT
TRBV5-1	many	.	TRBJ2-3	CASSRRGMDTQYF	TGCGCCAGCAGCCGAAGGGGTATGGATACGCAGTATTTT
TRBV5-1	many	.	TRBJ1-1	CASSLAPENTEAFF	TGCGCCAGCAGCTTGGCCCCGGAGAACACTGAAGCTTTCTTT
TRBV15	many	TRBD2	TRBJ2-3	CATSSGTTLGDTQYF	TGTGCCACCAGCTCCGGGACTACCCTCGGAGATACGCAGTATTTT
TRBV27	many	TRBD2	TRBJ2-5	CASSLTSGYRGETQYF	TGTGCCAGCAGTTTAACTAGCGGGTATCGGGGAGAGACCCAGTACTTC
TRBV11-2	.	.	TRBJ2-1	CASSAIRGNNEQFF	TGTGCCAGCAGCGCTATACGGGGGAACAATGAGCAGTTCTTC
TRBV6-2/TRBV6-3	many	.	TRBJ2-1	CASSYLGTVYDEQFF	TGTGCCAGCAGTTACCTCGGTACAGTGTACGATGAGCAGTTCTTC
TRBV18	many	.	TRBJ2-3	CASSPRQGGVSDTQYF	TGTGCCAGCTCACCACGACAGGGAGGAGTGTCCGATACGCAGTATTTT
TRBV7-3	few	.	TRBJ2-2	CASSQAGNTGELFF	TGTGCCAGCAGCCAGGCGGGTAACACCGGGGAGCTGTTTTTT
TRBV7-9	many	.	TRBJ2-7	CASSALKGGTYEQYF	TGTGCCAGCAGCGCCCTTAAAGGAGGGACCTACGAGCAGTACTTC
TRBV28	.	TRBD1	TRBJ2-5	CASSSTGLETQYF	TGTGCCAGCAGCTCGACAGGGTTGGAGACCCAGTACTTC
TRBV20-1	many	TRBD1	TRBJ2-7	CSARDEDRHSYEQYF	TGCAGTGCTAGAGATGAGGACAGGCACTCCTACGAGCAGTACTTC
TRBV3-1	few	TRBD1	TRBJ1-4	CASSGRDSEKLFF	TGTGCCAGCAGCGGCCGGGACAGTGAAAAACTGTTTTTT
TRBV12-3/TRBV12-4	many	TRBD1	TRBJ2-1	CASSRNSGGEQFF	TGTGCCAGCAGCCGAAATTCAGGGGGTGAGCAGTTCTTC
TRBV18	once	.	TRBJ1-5	CASSPPRGEGPQHF	TGTGCCAGCTCACCACCGAGAGGGGAAGGGCCCCAGCATTTT
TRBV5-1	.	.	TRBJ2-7	CASTPRANGGEQYF	TGCGCCAGCACCCCCCGTGCTAACGGAGGCGAGCAGTACTTC
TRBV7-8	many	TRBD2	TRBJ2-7	CASSPSGKLPYEQYF	TGTGCCAGCAGTCCTAGCGGGAAGCTACCTTACGAGCAGTACTTC
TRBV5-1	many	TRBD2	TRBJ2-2	CASSPSSGSTAGELFF	TGCGCCAGCAGCCCGAGTAGCGGGAGTACGGCCGGGGAGCTGTTTTTT
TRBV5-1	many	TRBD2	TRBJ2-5	CASSPGLAGGAETQYF	TGCGCCAGCAGCCCAGGACTAGCGGGAGGGGCAGAGACCCAGTACTTC
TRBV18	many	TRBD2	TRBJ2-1	CASRGLAGSFNEQFF	TGTGCCAGTCGCGGACTAGCGGGTTCCTTCAATGAGCAGTTCTTC
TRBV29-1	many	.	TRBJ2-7	CSVESYYEQYF	TGCAGCGTTGAATCCTACTACGAGCAGTACTTC
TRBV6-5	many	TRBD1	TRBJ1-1	CASSYGTVSNTEAFF	TGTGCCAGCAGTTACGGGACAGTATCTAACACTGAAGCTTTCTTT
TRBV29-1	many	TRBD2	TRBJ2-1	CSVERNRREEGQFF	TGCAGCGTTGAAAGGAATCGGCGGGAGGAGGGGCAGTTCTTC
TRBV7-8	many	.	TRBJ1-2	CASSLAGSANYGYTF	TGTGCCAGCAGCTTAGCGGGCAGCGCTAACTATGGCTACACCTTC
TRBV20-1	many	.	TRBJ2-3	CSAGMVGASRDTQYF	TGCAGTGCCGGGATGGTGGGGGCCTCCCGGGATACGCAGTATTTT
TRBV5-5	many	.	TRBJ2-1	CASSLAGAPYNEQFF	TGTGCCAGCAGCTTGGCGGGGGCCCCCTACAATGAGCAGTTCTTC
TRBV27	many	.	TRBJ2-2	CASSLSWGEAAGELFF	TGTGCCAGCAGTTTATCGTGGGGGGAGGCAGCCGGGGAGCTGTTTTTT
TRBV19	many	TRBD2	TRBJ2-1	CASTFGVAAGLYNEQFF	TGTGCCAGTACGTTCGGGGTGGCAGCGGGACTTTACAATGAGCAGTTCTTC
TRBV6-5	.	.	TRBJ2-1	CASSYSGRERVYNEQFF	TGTGCCAGCAGTTACTCGGGAAGAGAGAGGGTTTACAATGAGCAGTTCTTC
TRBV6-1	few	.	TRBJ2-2	CASSEFGDTRSGELFF	TGTGCCAGCAGCGAATTTGGGGACACCAGGTCCGGGGAGCTGTTTTTT
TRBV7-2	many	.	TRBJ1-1	CASSFLLPPNTEAFF	TGTGCCAGCAGCTTCCTACTACCCCCGAACACTGAAGCTTTCTTT
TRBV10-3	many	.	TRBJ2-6	CAISEPGANVLTF	TGTGCCATCAGTGAGCCCGGGGCCAACGTCCTGACTTTC
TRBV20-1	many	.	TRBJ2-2	CSAGNSGELFF	TGCAGTGCTGGTAATTCCGGGGAGCTGTTTTTT
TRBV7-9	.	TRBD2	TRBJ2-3	CASSLVLAGADTQYF	TGTGCCAGCAGCTTAGTTCTAGCGGGGGCAGATACGCAGTATTTT
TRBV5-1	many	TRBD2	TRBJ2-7	CASSLGASGFYEQYF	TGCGCCAGCAGCTTGGGGGCTAGCGGATTCTACGAGCAGTACTTC
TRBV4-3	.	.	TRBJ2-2	CASSHVGSRNTGELFF	TGCGCCAGCAGCCACGTGGGTAGCCGAAACACCGGGGAGCTGTTTTTT
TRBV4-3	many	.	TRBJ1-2	CASSQAPSNYGYTF	TGCGCCAGCAGCCAAGCCCCATCTAACTATGGCTACACCTTC
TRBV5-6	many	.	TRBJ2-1	CASSFQRGGSYNEQFF	TGTGCCAGCAGCTTTCAACGGGGAGGCTCCTACAATGAGCAGTTCTTC
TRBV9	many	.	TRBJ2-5	CASSGGNQETQYF	TGTGCCAGCAGCGGGGGGAACCAAGAGACCCAGTACTTC
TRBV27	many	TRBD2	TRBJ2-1	CASSPITSGNEQFF	TGTGCCAGCAGTCCCATCACTAGCGGTAATGAGCAGTTCTTC
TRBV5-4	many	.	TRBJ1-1	CASSEVKLGVGTEAFF	TGTGCCAGCAGCGAGGTGAAGCTCGGGGTAGGCACTGAAGCTTTCTTT
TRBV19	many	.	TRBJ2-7	CASSMRDTSYEQYF	TGTGCCAGTAGTATGAGGGACACTTCCTACGAGCAGTACTTC
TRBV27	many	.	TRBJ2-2	CASSGDRKGGELFF	TGTGCCAGCAGTGGGGACCGAAAGGGCGGGGAGCTGTTTTTT
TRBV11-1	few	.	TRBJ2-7	CASSPVAALGQYF	TGTGCCAGCAGCCCTGTAGCGGCCCTGGGGCAGTACTTC
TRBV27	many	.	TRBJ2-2	CASSLGYGGELFF	TGTGCCAGCAGTTTAGGGTATGGAGGGGAGCTGTTTTTT
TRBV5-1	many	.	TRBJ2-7	CASSQGWEQYF	TGCGCCAGCAGTCAGGGGTGGGAGCAGTACTTC
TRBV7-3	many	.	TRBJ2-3	CASSLTGNADTQYF	TGTGCCAGCAGCTTAACAGGGAACGCAGATACGCAGTATTTT
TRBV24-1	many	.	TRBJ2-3	CATSDPQGTTDTQYF	TGTGCCACCAGTGATCCCCAGGGGACCACAGATACGCAGTATTTT
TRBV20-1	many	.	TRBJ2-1	CSAIRTGEGDEQFF	TGCAGTGCTATTAGGACGGGGGAGGGGGATGAGCAGTTCTTC
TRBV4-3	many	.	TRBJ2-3	CASSQEAGDTDTQYF	TGCGCCAGCAGCCAAGAAGCGGGTGACACAGATACGCAGTATTTT
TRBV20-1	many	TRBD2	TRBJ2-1	CSAEVLRGGYQFF	TGCAGTGCAGAAGTATTACGGGGGGGTTACCAGTTCTTC
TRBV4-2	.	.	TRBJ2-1	CASSPRDFSYNEQFF	TGTGCCAGCAGCCCCCGGGACTTCTCCTACAATGAGCAGTTCTTC
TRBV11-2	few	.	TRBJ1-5	CASSLEYGHQSNQPQHF	TGTGCCAGCAGCTTAGAGTACGGACACCAAAGCAATCAGCCCCAGCATTTT
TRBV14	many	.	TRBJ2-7	CASSLAHYEQYF	TGTGCCAGCAGCCTCGCCCACTACGAGCAGTACTTC
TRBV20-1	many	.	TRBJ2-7	CSARQGNYEQYF	TGCAGTGCTAGACAGGGTAACTACGAGCAGTACTTC
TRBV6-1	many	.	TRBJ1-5	CASSEGVAGVYYNQPQHF	TGTGCCAGCAGTGAGGGCGTGGCAGGGGTTTACTACAATCAGCCCCAGCATTTT